This passage covers 3 T cell receptor beta chains from one sample sequenced in a study of cytomegalovirus exposure and HLA in healthy donors. The PCR ran on 60 Vbeta and 13 Jbeta primers. Sequenced by immunoSEQ multiplex PCR; TCRdb stores in-frame clones only, minus some. This repertoire shows about 140,000 clones, roughly three fifths found once; its top ten account for around 1.8%. Sequencing was performed on PBMCs. The receptors were sampled from a male donor in good health and CMV-seronegative.

The chain recombines TRBV5-4 with TRBJ2-3, with a tentative D call TRBD2 (7 bases). The CDR3 has 15 residues. Germline V gene data show CDR1 as SGHNT and CDR2 as YYREEE (reference sequence). Trimming took off 1 base at V and 3 bases at J, with 12 bases between the two ends. The CDR3 bases are TGTGCCAGCAGCTTGACACAGGGAGGGACAGATACGCAGTATTTT. Translated, it gives CASSLTQGGTDTQYF. The full variable domain, completed using reference TRBV5-4 and TRBJ2-3, is ETGVTQSPTHLIKTRGQQVTLRCSSQSGHNTVSWYQQALGQGPQFIFQYYREEENGRGNFPPRFSGLQFPNYSSELNVNALELDDSALYLCASSLTQGGTDTQYFGPGTRLTVL.

V usage is TRBV18 and J usage is TRBJ1-5; 7 positions agree with TRBD1. Germline CDR1 is KGHSH and CDR2 is LQKENI. This CDR3 has 17 amino acids. Trimming at V came to 0 bases and at J to 6 bases, leaving 11 bases not matched to a gene. CDR3 residues: CASSPPINRGVGQPQHF. CDR3 in DNA: TGTGCCAGCTCACCACCGATTAACAGGGGCGTGGGTCAGCCCCAGCATTTT.

This clone appeared once. This chain uses TRBV6-5 with TRBJ1-2; TRBD1 agrees at 7 bases. Germline V CDR1 and CDR2: MNHEY, SVGAGI. There are 14 residues in the CDR3. The V and J ends lost 11 bases and 4 bases, in that order; junction bases with no gene match: 13. CDR3 DNA sequence: TGTGCCGCTGCGAGGGGGCGCCCAGCCTATGGCTACACCTTC. As protein: CAAARGRPAYGYTF.